This T cell receptor (beta chain) was captured by sequencing in a study of blood T cells in healthy people across ages. Details on this clonotype: Its antigen is as yet unknown.

It was with a sample-barcoded 5' primer and a J-beta primer mix that a second PCR of about 7 to 12 cycles was run. Template switching added a 12-random-nucleotide identifier to every cDNA molecule. TCRdb analysed the 5' RACE reads with MiXCR anew, one entry per CDR3 protein. This sample has about 1,500,000 distinct CDR3 sequences, with 28% found just once. From germline, CDR1 is ENHRY and CDR2 SYGVKD. The length of the CDR3 is 14 residues. V was shortened by 3 bases and J by 9 bases, with 15 bases between the two germline ends. Study-wide results and limits: Older age coincided with a roughly linear decline in TCR beta diversity per million T cells. Researchers judged that diversity estimates from one million T cells fell short of true values.

This sequence was found in a woman aged 30 to 39 in good health. The gene calls are TRBV10-3 and TRBJ2-1; unclear D gene. Input material: blood. The CDR3 region is CAISEGPAAPEQFF. CDR3 DNA sequence: TGTGCCATCAGTGAAGGCCCTGCGGCCCCTGAGCAGTTCTTC.